This passage covers 3 T cell receptor beta chains from one sample sequenced in a study of T cell responses to AZD1222 COVID-19 vaccine. The table came from immunoSEQ multiplex PCR; TCRdb's copy has only in-frame clones and leaves some out. The profile covers roughly 100,000 clones, with approximately 86% appearing a single time and 4.5% to 6% taken by the ten largest. Source: peripheral blood, taken on day 0 of AZD1222 vaccination. These receptors were taken from an adult in good health.

The chain employs TRBV6-1 and TRBJ2-4; D is uncertain. From germline, CDR1 is MNHNS and CDR2 SASEGT. CDR3 length: 15 amino acids. Trimming removed 1 base at V and 4 bases at J, with 11 bases between. This chain's CDR3 is CASSEDWYPKNIQYF. As DNA, the CDR3 is TGTGCCAGCAGTGAAGATTGGTATCCAAAAAACATTCAGTACTTC.

In its sample, this clone was seen once. The chain combines TRBV4-1 with TRBJ1-1; D unresolved. The V end was cut by 4 bases, the J end by 0 bases, with 15 bases between. This CDR3 is 16 amino acids long. CDR1 and CDR2 from the germline V gene are MGHRA and YSYEKL. The CDR3 loop is CASSLRRVGMNTEAFF. The DNA for the CDR3 is TGCGCCAGCAGCCTAAGAAGGGTGGGGATGAACACTGAAGCTTTCTTT.

This chain uses TRBV5-1 with TRBJ2-2; D not certain. Looked up from germline, CDR1 is SGHRS and CDR2 is YFSETQ. This CDR3 is 15 amino acids long. Trimming shortened V by 9 bases and J by 1 base, and 16 bases separated the two germline ends. This CDR3 reads CATKPRPVNTGELFF. The CDR3 nucleotides are TGCGCCACCAAACCCCGCCCTGTGAACACCGGGGAGCTGTTTTTT.